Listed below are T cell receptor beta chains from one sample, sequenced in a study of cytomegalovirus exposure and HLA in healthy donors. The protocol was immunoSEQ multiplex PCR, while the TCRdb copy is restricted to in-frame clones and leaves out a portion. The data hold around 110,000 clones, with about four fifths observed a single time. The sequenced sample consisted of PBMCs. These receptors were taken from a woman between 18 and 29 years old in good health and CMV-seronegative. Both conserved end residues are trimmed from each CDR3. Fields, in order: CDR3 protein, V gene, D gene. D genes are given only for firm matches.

CDR3: ASSVGRGSYEQY; V: TRBV9; D: TRBD1
CDR3: ASSAYTPGLAGKNTGELF; V: TRBV9; D: TRBD2
CDR3: ASSLVGGNYGYT; V: TRBV28; D: .
CDR3: SVTSGGSNYGYT; V: TRBV29-1; D: TRBD1
CDR3: ASSLQETQY; V: TRBV28; D: .
CDR3: ASSSSGSEAF; V: TRBV7-8; D: .
CDR3: ASSLFGTANTGELF; V: TRBV2; D: TRBD1
CDR3: ASSYSGSGNTIY; V: TRBV6-5; D: .
CDR3: ASSPGGIGYEQY; V: TRBV7-9; D: TRBD2
CDR3: ASSLVPSGGSTDTQY; V: TRBV7-2; D: TRBD2